A single sample is the source of the 24 T cell receptor beta chains below, sequenced in a study of cytomegalovirus exposure and HLA in healthy donors. PCR amplification relied on 60 Vbeta primers (plus 13 Jbeta primers). Only in-frame clones appear in the TCRdb table, and some are missing; sequencing was by immunoSEQ multiplex PCR. The sample has 120,000 or so clones; about 80% are singletons. The specimen was PBMCs. The receptor set was obtained from a woman between 45 and 60 years old in good health and CMV-seropositive.

V usage is TRBV9 and J usage is TRBJ2-3; TRBD1 matches 7 bases. The J segment lost 2 bases and the V segment lost 2 bases, leaving 11 bases of the junction unmatched. The CDR3 runs to 17 residues. Germline V lookup: CDR1 SGDLS, CDR2 YYNGEE. Here the CDR3 DNA reads TGTGCCAGCAGCGTGGTATCCGGGACAGTTTCCACAGATACGCAGTATTTT. This translates into CASSVVSGTVSTDTQYF.

This clone appeared a single time. The chain uses TRBV18 and TRBJ1-1; D is unresolved. The CDR3 covers 14 residues. The V end lost 2 bases, the J end lost 0 bases, and 7 bases lay between the germline ends. Germline lookup yields CDR1 KGHSH and CDR2 LQKENI. Here the CDR3 reads CASSPSMMNTEAFF. CDR3 in DNA: TGTGCCAGCTCACCATCTATGATGAACACTGAAGCTTTCTTT.

The rearrangement uses TRBV7-6 and TRBJ1-1, with D tentatively TRBD1 (5 bases). Trimming left V 5 bases short and J 1 base short, with 14 bases between. The CDR3 is made up of 15 amino acids. Germline lookup yields CDR1 SGHVS and CDR2 FNYEAQ. CDR3 protein: CASSGGAGRNTEAFF. In nucleotides, the CDR3 is TGTGCCAGCAGCGGAGGGGCAGGGAGGAACACTGAAGCTTTCTTT.

Here the CDR3 DNA reads TGCGCCAGCAGCTTCGGACAGATGGGCAATTCACCCCTCCACTTT. Translation gives CASSFGQMGNSPLHF. This chain connects TRBV5-1 to TRBJ1-6, with D tentatively TRBD1 (6 bases). The CDR3 has 15 amino acids. The V end was cut by 2 bases, the J end by 7 bases, with 13 bases between. Germline values: CDR1 SGHRS, CDR2 YFSETQ.

This clone occurred a few times. The chain couples TRBV6-4 to TRBJ1-1; TRBD1 matches at 7 bases. This CDR3 is 16 amino acids long. Germline CDR1 reads MRHNA; CDR2 reads SNTAGT. V lost 6 bases and J lost 0; bases outside the gene matches: 10. The CDR3 region is CASSGDRRRMNTEAFF. The CDR3 DNA sequence: TGTGCCAGCAGCGGGGACAGAAGAAGAATGAACACTGAAGCTTTCTTT.

The gene calls are TRBV7-2 and TRBJ2-3; D is unresolved. The CDR3 has 12 residues. Germline CDR1 SGHTA, CDR2 FQGNSA. V gave up 8 bases and J gave up 2 bases, with 8 bases separating them. The CDR3 region has the DNA TGTGCCAGCGGAGCCGCCACAGATACGCAGTATTTT. The encoded protein is CASGAATDTQYF.

The chain employs TRBV5-1 and TRBJ1-1, with D maybe TRBD1 (5 bases). The ends were cut back, 0 bases at V and 4 bases at J, with 13 bases in the middle. Germline V gives CDR1 SGHRS, CDR2 YFSETQ. The CDR3 covers 15 residues. Here the CDR3 reads CASSLAGTRFTEAFF. The CDR3 DNA sequence: TGCGCCAGCAGCTTGGCAGGGACTCGATTCACTGAAGCTTTCTTT.

This chain uses TRBV20-1 with TRBJ2-3; D is uncertain. V was clipped by 3 bases and J by 3 bases, with 4 bases between them. This CDR3 contains 11 residues. The germline V gene has CDR1 DFQATT and CDR2 SNEGSKA (reference sequence). CDR3 loop: CSARRTDTQYF. The CDR3 region has the DNA TGCAGTGCTAGGCGAACAGATACGCAGTATTTT.

As regards this clone: An end of the junction does not agree with germline; a read error may underlie this. CDR3 region: CASSESNYGHTF. CDR3 DNA: TGTGCCAGCAGTGAATCTAACTATGGCCACACCTTC. This sequence joins TRBV2 and TRBJ1-2; D unresolved. The CDR3 sequence is 12 residues long. In germline, CDR1 is SNHLY, CDR2 FYNNEI.

The chain joins TRBV10-3 to TRBJ2-3, with 7 positions matching TRBD2. The germline gives CDR1 ENHRY, CDR2 SYGVKD. V trimming: 7 bases; J trimming: 3 bases; junction bases outside the gene matches: 4. The CDR3 has 13 amino acids. The CDR3 DNA is TGTGCCATCAAAAGCGGGGAAACAGATACGCAGTATTTT. This translates into CAIKSGETDTQYF.

The genes are TRBV10-3 and TRBJ2-7; D is possibly TRBD1 (5 bases). This CDR3 contains 16 residues. V was cut by 0 bases and J by 3 bases, with 15 bases left in between. The germline gives CDR1 ENHRY, CDR2 SYGVKD. CDR3 loop: CAISESQRQTIYEQYF. DNA for the CDR3: TGTGCCATCAGTGAGTCACAACGACAGACGATCTACGAGCAGTACTTC.

The chain is built from TRBV19 and TRBJ2-2; weak D call: TRBD2 (6 bases). Trimming cost V 1 base and J 6 bases, with 15 bases left between them. CDR1 and CDR2 from the germline V gene are LNHDA and SQIVND (reference sequence). This CDR3 region has 16 residues. The CDR3 is CASSIVGGLVSGELFF. CDR3 DNA: TGTGCCAGTAGTATAGTTGGGGGGTTGGTTTCCGGGGAGCTGTTTTTT.

The genes are TRBV2 and TRBJ1-3; 8 bases align to TRBD1. The CDR3 spans 16 residues. Per germline, CDR1 SNHLY and CDR2 FYNNEI. Trimming took 5 bases from V and 2 from J; bases not matched to a gene: 8. Here the CDR3 reads CASSYGQGETGNTIYF. The DNA of the CDR3 is TGTGCCAGCAGTTATGGACAGGGCGAAACTGGAAACACCATATATTTT.

The chain carries TRBV7-9 and TRBJ2-1; 12 nucleotides align to TRBD2. After removal of 3 bases from V and 8 bases from J, the junction contained 5 bases not matched to a gene. This CDR3 has 15 amino acids. Germline lookup yields CDR1 SEHNR and CDR2 FQNEAQ (reference sequence). The CDR3 spells CASSLTSGSVDEQFF. CDR3 nucleotide sequence: TGTGCCAGCAGCTTGACTAGCGGGAGTGTCGATGAGCAGTTCTTC. The full variable domain, its missing parts supplied by reference TRBV7-9 and TRBJ2-1, is DTGVSQNPRHKITKRGQNVTFRCDPISEHNRLYWYRQTLGQGPEFLTYFQNEAQLEKSRLLSDRFSAERPKGSFSTLEIQRTEQGDSAMYLCASSLTSGSVDEQFFGPGTRLTVL.

This chain connects TRBV30 to TRBJ1-1; TRBD1 matches at 7 bases. Germline V gives CDR1 GTSNPN, CDR2 SVGIG (reference sequence). V dropped 3 bases and J dropped 4; count of bases not matched to a gene: 2. CDR3 length: 12 residues. The CDR3 DNA sequence: TGTGCCTGGAGGTCAGGGGGCACTGAAGCTTTCTTT. Translating it yields CAWRSGGTEAFF.

This clone was recorded once. The V call is TRBV5-1, the J call TRBJ2-3; TRBD2 aligns across 7 bases. J lost 6 bases, V lost 4 bases, and 14 bases had no gene match. The CDR3 loop spans 16 amino acids. Germline CDR1 SGHRS, CDR2 YFSETQ. The CDR3 DNA is TGCGCCAGCAGCCCCGTGGCGAGCGGGCGGGGGGATACGCAGTATTTT. It specifies CASSPVASGRGDTQYF.

This clone was detected a few times. This rearrangement joins TRBV4-1 to TRBJ1-1; 7 nucleotides agree with TRBD1. Germline assignment: CDR1 MGHRA and CDR2 YSYEKL. The CDR3 runs 15 residues. The V segment lost 0 bases and the J segment 5 bases; nucleotides outside the gene matches: 6. The CDR3 bases are TGCGCCAGCAGCCAAGATGGGAACAGGGGAACTGAAGCTTTCTTT. Encoded protein: CASSQDGNRGTEAFF.

This chain joins TRBV4-3 and TRBJ2-2; tentative D call: TRBD1 (6 bases). CDR1 and CDR2 (germline): LGHNA, YSLEER. This CDR3 is built from 16 residues. The germline V and J ends were trimmed by 0 bases and 2 bases, with 10 bases remaining between them. CDR3 sequence (DNA): TGCGCCAGCAGCCAAGAACTCAGGGGTAACACCGGGGAGCTGTTTTTT. It is translated as CASSQELRGNTGELFF.

The chain uses TRBV4-1 and TRBJ1-5; D is perhaps TRBD1 (5 bases). Germline CDR1 MGHRA, CDR2 YSYEKL. The CDR3 length is 15 residues. The V and J ends lost 0 bases and 6 bases respectively, with 12 bases between them. For the CDR3, the DNA is TGCGCCAGCAGCCAAGATCCTGGAGGGACTCAGCCCCAGCATTTT. This encodes CASSQDPGGTQPQHF.

This rearrangement joins TRBV27 to TRBJ2-5; D gene ambiguous. The V end lost 0 bases, the J end lost 0 bases, and 14 bases lay between the germline ends. This CDR3 spans 17 amino acids. Germline values: CDR1 MNHEY, CDR2 SMNVEV (reference sequence). This CDR3 is CASSLSPATYYQETQYF. CDR3 sequence (DNA): TGTGCCAGCAGTTTATCCCCGGCGACATACTACCAAGAGACCCAGTACTTC.

The V and J genes are TRBV18 and TRBJ1-1; unclear D gene. Germline values: CDR1 KGHSH, CDR2 LQKENI. V was shortened by 3 bases and J by 0 bases, with 8 bases between the two germline ends. This CDR3 region has 14 residues. The CDR3 loop reads CASSPQDMNTEAFF. The CDR3, as DNA: TGTGCCAGCTCACCGCAGGATATGAACACTGAAGCTTTCTTT.

This clone came up a few times. The CDR3 does not end in the conserved phenylalanine or tryptophan, so this is likely a read error. It is unclear where the CDR3 begins or ends on the DNA, so no DNA is shown, and the CDR3 is as TCRdb lists it. This chain joins TRBV7-2 and TRBJ2-7; TRBD1, as called in the table, went unchecked against the DNA. From its first to its last residue, the CDR3 has 13 amino acids. Germline-derived CDR1 and CDR2 are SGHTA and FQGNSA. The CDR3: CASSSTGTGGEEY.

Only one count was recorded for this clone. This rearrangement joins TRBV5-1 to TRBJ2-1; D is perhaps TRBD2 (6 bases). This CDR3 spans 12 amino acids. Germline V gene data show CDR1 as SGHRS and CDR2 as YFSETQ. CDR3: CASGQVYNEQFF. For the CDR3, the DNA is TGCGCGAGCGGGCAGGTTTACAATGAGCAGTTCTTC.

The V gene is TRBV1, the J gene TRBJ2-7; the table gives TRBD2 as D, unverified against the DNA. TRBV1 constitutes a pseudogene. The CDR3 covers 16 residues. CDR3 sequence (DNA): TGCACCAGCAGCCAAGACCCCCCAGCGGGGGACCACGAGCAGTACTTC. It yields the protein CTSSQDPPAGDHEQYF.